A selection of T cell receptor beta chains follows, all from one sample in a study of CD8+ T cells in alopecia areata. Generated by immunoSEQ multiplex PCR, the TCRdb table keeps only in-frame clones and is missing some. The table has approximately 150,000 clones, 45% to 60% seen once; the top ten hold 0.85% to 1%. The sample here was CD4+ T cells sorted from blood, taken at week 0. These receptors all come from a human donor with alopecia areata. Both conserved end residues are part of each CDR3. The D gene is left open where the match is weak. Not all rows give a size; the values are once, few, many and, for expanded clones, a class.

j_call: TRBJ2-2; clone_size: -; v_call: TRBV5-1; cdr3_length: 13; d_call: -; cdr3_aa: CASSLGIERELFF; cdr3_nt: TGCGCCAGCAGCTTGGGTATCGAGAGGGAGCTGTTTTTT
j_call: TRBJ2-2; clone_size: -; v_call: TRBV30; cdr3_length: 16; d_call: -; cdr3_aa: CAWSVYDRANTGELFF; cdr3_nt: TGTGCCTGGAGTGTATATGACCGAGCAAACACCGGGGAGCTGTTTTTT
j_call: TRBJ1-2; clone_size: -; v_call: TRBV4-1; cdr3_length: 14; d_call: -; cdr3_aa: CASSQAHPDYGYTF; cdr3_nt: TGCGCCAGCAGCCAAGCTCATCCGGACTATGGCTACACCTTC
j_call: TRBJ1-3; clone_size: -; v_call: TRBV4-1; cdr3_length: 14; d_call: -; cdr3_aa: CASSHPSPGNTIYF; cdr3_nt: TGCGCCAGCAGCCACCCCTCGCCTGGAAACACCATATATTTT
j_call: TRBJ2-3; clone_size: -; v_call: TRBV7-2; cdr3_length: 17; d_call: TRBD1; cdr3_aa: CASSFGTGPKFTDTQYF; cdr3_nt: TGTGCCAGCAGCTTCGGGACAGGCCCCAAGTTCACAGATACGCAGTATTTT
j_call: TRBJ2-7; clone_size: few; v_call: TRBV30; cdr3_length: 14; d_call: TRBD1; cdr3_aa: CAWRTGGAFYEQYF; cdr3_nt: TGTGCCTGGAGGACAGGGGGCGCGTTCTACGAGCAGTACTTC
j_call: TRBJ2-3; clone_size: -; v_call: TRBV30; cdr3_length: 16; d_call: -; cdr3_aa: CAWTPSRTLFTDTQYF; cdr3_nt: TGTGCCTGGACCCCCTCGCGGACGTTGTTCACAGATACGCAGTATTTT
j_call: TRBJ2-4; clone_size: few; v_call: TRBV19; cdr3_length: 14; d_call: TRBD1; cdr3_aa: CASSVGQGVYIQYF; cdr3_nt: TGTGCCAGTAGTGTGGGACAGGGCGTATACATTCAGTACTTC
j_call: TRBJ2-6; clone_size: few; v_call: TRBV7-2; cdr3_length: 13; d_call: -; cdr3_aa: CASPFSGANVLTF; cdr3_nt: TGTGCCAGCCCCTTCTCTGGGGCCAACGTCCTGACTTTC
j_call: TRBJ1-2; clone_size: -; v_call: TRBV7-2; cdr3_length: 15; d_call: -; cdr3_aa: CASSLSRQKEYGYTF; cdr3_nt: TGTGCCAGCAGCTTATCCAGACAGAAGGAGTATGGCTACACCTTC
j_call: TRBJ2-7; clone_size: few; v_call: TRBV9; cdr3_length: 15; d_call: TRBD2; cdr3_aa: CASSVSSGSMYEQYF; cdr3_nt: TGTGCCAGCAGCGTCTCCAGCGGGAGTATGTACGAGCAGTACTTC
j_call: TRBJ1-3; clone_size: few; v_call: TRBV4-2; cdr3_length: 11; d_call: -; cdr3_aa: CASSHGNTIYF; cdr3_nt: TGTGCCAGCAGCCATGGAAACACCATATATTTT
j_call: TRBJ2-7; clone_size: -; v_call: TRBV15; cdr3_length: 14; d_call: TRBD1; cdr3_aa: CATRLRTGGNEQYF; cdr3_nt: TGTGCCACCAGACTCAGGACAGGGGGCAACGAGCAGTACTTC
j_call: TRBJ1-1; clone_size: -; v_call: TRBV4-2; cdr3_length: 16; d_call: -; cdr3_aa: CASSQDPAGRNTEAFF; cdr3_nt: TGTGCCAGCAGCCAAGATCCCGCAGGGCGGAACACTGAAGCTTTCTTT
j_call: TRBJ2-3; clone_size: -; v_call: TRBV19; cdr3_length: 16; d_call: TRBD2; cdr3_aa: CASTNGLAASTDTQYF; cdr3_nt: TGTGCCAGTACCAATGGCCTAGCGGCTAGCACAGATACGCAGTATTTT
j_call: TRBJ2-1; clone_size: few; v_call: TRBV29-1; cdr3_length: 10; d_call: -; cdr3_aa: CSVDAGRQFF; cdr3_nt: TGCAGCGTTGATGCGGGGCGGCAGTTCTTC
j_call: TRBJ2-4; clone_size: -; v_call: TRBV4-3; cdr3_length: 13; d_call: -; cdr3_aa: CASSQRAGHIQYF; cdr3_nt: TGCGCCAGCAGCCAGAGGGCAGGCCACATTCAGTACTTC
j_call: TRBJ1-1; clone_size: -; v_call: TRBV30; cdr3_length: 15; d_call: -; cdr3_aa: CAWSVPGTLNTEAFF; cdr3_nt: TGTGCCTGGAGTGTCCCCGGGACACTGAACACTGAAGCTTTCTTT
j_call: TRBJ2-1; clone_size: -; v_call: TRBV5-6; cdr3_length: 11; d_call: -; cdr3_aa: CASSYSNEQFF; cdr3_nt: TGTGCCAGCAGCTACAGCAATGAGCAGTTCTTC
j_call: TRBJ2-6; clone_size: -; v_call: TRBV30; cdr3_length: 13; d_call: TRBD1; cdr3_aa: CAWRSRTGVVLTF; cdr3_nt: TGTGCCTGGAGGTCCCGGACAGGGGTCGTCCTGACTTTC
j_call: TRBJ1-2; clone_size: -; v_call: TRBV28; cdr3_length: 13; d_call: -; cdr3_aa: CASSLPEGPGYTF; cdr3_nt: TGTGCCAGCAGTTTACCCGAAGGTCCCGGCTACACCTTC